This T cell receptor (beta chain) originates from a study of cytomegalovirus exposure and HLA in healthy donors. Study results and caveats: A later look showed TCR association rates differing by HLA locus, highest for DRB1 and lowest for HLA-C. For most TCR beta V segments, an earlier analysis put the productive rate at about 87% or about 30% of the time. In a later analysis, parvovirus B19, influenza, CMV and Epstein-Barr virus appeared linked to several top co-occurrence clusters.

Trimming removed 4 bases at V and 6 bases at J, with 16 bases between. Germline loops: CDR1 SGHTS, CDR2 YDEGEE. CDR3 size: 14 residues. This clone was observed a handful of times. Its specificity is not known. A multiplex PCR was run with 60 Vbeta primers and 13 Jbeta primers. The assay was immunoSEQ multiplex PCR, and TCRdb's table has in-frame clones only and misses some. The sample gives about 110,000 clones, roughly 13% of which show up once; about a sixth is in the top ten. Healthy bone marrow donors made up the cohort. Sequenced input: PBMCs. The V and J genes are TRBV5-8 and TRBJ1-2; D is ambiguous. The source is a man aged 35 to 55 in good health and CMV-seropositive. The CDR3 DNA sequence: TGTGCCAGCAGCCTAACGGGTCCCTTGGATGGCTACACCTTC. As protein: CASSLTGPLDGYTF.